The T cell receptor (beta chain) described here comes from a study of T cell changes during pregnancy in multiple sclerosis (dated by TCRdb to about 2019). Notes on the research overall: Changes in the T cell repertoire over the course of pregnancy were examined in this study in women with multiple sclerosis.

Concerning this clone itself: Its antigen remains unidentified. No base qualities exist here, and no much larger clone lies one base off it.

The CDR3, from cysteine to phenylalanine, totals 11 residues. Only the CDR3 DNA is retained, 33 bases long and in frame from the first base. V lost 0 bases and J lost 5 bases; the stretch between them is 4 bases long. Taken from the germline V gene (reference sequence), the CDR1 and CDR2 loops are GTSNPN and SVGIG. Libraries were made using the immunoSEQ multiplex PCR assay. Here the immuneACCESS table is served through TCRdb, limited to in-frame sequences with V and J called. Missing clones are a known gap in these copies; in checked studies unresolved V genes cover under half, and the rest lacks a known reason. The sample data list tens of thousands of clones, and 92% of these were observed just once. The ten top clones hold 0.2% of the sample.

The chain links TRBV30 with TRBJ2-5; the D gene cannot be resolved reliably. The receptor's source is a female donor with multiple sclerosis, enrolled in a pregnancy study. The sample was CD4+ T cells from peripheral blood mononuclear cells, taken in the second trimester of pregnancy. CDR3 protein: CAWSVLETQYF. The bases read TGTGCCTGGAGTGTACTCGAGACCCAGTACTTC.